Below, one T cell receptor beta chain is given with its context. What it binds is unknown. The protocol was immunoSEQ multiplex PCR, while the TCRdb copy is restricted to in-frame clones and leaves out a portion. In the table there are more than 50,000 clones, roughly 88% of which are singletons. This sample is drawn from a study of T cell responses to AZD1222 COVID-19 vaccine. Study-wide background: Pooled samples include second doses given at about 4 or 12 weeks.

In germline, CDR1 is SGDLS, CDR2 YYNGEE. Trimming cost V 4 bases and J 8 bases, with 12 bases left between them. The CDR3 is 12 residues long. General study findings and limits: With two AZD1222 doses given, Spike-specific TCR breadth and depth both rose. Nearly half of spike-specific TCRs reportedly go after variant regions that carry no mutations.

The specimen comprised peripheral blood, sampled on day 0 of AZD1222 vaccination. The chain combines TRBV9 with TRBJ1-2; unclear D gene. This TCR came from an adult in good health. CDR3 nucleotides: TGTGCCAGCAGCTTACACGATCGAGGCTACACCTTC. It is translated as CASSLHDRGYTF. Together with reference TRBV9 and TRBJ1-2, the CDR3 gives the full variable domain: DSGVTQTPKHLITATGQRVTLRCSPRSGDLSVYWYQQSLDQGLQFLIQYYNGEERAKGNILERFSAQQFPDLHSELNLSSLELGDSALYFCASSLHDRGYTFGSGTRLTVV.